This record concerns one T cell receptor beta chain sequence. The CDR3 sequence is 15 residues long. V lost 2 bases, J lost 0 bases, and 11 bases lay in between. Germline V CDR1 and CDR2: SEHNR, FQNEAQ (reference sequence). The source of the sample is a study of blood T cell repertoires in COVID-19. Turning to the study itself: There were acute and convalescent COVID-19 samples, and they came from the United States, Italy and Spain.

This table comes from immunoSEQ multiplex PCR, and its TCRdb copy is limited to in-frame clones, with some not included. Among 72,000 or so clones, more than 70% were seen once, and the ten largest hold 35% to 40%. This TCR derives from a woman older than 75 with active or convalescent COVID-19. The sample consisted of peripheral blood. The rearrangement links TRBV7-9 to TRBJ2-7; maybe TRBD2 (5 bases). CDR3 loop: CASSLWGAASYEQYF. DNA of the CDR3: TGTGCCAGCAGCTTATGGGGAGCGGCCTCCTACGAGCAGTACTTC.